This TCR beta chain was recovered during a study of blood T cell repertoires in COVID-19. Study as a whole: Both acute and convalescent COVID-19 samples were obtained from the United States, Italy and Spain. In each case, the material was cDNA or gDNA derived from T cells, B-cell-depleted T cells, or PBMCs.

Per germline, CDR1 SGHRS and CDR2 YFSETQ. CDR3 size: 17 residues. The V gene end was trimmed by 0 bases and the J gene end by 6 bases; junction bases not matched to a gene: 9. Per the original methods: Scientists estimated how many nucleated cells there were by amplifying reference gene primers. The data were produced by immunoSEQ multiplex PCR, yet TCRdb's version contains in-frame clones alone and is incomplete. That table is the source of V, J and clone size, and D and trimming were worked out from the DNA. The table shows roughly 300,000 clones, with roughly 86% occurring only once. The material sequenced was peripheral blood. This TCR came from a woman aged 45-65 years with acute or convalescent COVID-19. The chain couples TRBV5-1 to TRBJ2-3, with 11 bases that match TRBD2. This chain's CDR3 is CASSLGLAGLVRDTQYF. The CDR3 DNA is TGCGCCAGCAGCTTGGGACTAGCGGGATTGGTTAGGGATACGCAGTATTTT.